This entry lists 23 T cell receptor beta chains sequenced from one sample in a study of vaccination effects on CD4 cells after COVID-19. Peptide-pool stimulation followed by sequencing identified expanded antigen-specific CD4+ clonotypes in the ViraFEST assay. Having been cultured for about 10 days, the cells underwent CD4+ T cell isolation. All participants had two doses of either the BNT162b2 or mRNA-1273 vaccine. Clones were read by immunoSEQ multiplex PCR, and TCRdb kept only the in-frame ones, dropping some. In the table there are tens of thousands of clones, under 80% of which are singletons. These receptors are not linked to any known antigen. Sample: CD4+ T cells from PBMCs cultured with HCoV-OC43 spike peptides, taken after COVID-19 vaccination. The sample's subset: HCoV-OC43 spike overlapping peptide pool stimulation. The source is a human donor who received a COVID-19 vaccine.

V and J are TRBV28 and TRBJ1-6, with no clear D. Trimming removed 5 bases at V and 5 bases at J, with 13 bases between. CDR1 is MDHEN and CDR2 is SYDVKM in the germline V gene. The CDR3 length is 15 residues. The CDR3 here is CASSPSPDNNSPLHF. CDR3 nucleotides: TGTGCCAGCAGTCCCAGCCCAGACAATAATTCACCCCTCCACTTT.

The J gene is TRBJ1-1, the V gene TRBV19; 9 nucleotides agree with TRBD1. V was pared by 5 bases and J by 6 bases, with 7 bases of the junction left unmatched. This CDR3 spans 14 amino acids. Per germline, CDR1 LNHDA and CDR2 SQIVND (reference sequence). The DNA for the CDR3 is TGTGCCAGTAGTGTTTCCGGGACAGGGTCTGAAGCTTTCTTT. Amino acid sequence: CASSVSGTGSEAFF.

This clone was counted once. The V call is TRBV10-2, the J call TRBJ1-4; perhaps TRBD1 as D (5 bases). The V end was cut by 7 bases, the J end by 1 base, with 16 bases between. Germline assignment: CDR1 WSHSY and CDR2 SAAADI. The CDR3 loop spans 16 amino acids. The CDR3 sequence: CASIDRKSRTNEKLFF. The CDR3 nucleotides are TGCGCCAGCATCGACAGAAAGAGTAGAACTAATGAAAAACTGTTTTTT.

Points on this clone: An end of the junction does not agree with germline; a read error may underlie this. The V call is TRBV5-1, the J call TRBJ2-5, with TRBD1 matching over 7 bases. The CDR3 runs 17 residues. Germline values: CDR1 SGHRS, CDR2 YFSETQ. CDR3 nucleotides: TGCGCCAGCAGCTCCGCCCTCGGTGGGACAGCTCAAGGGACCCAGTACTTC. Amino acids: CASSSALGGTAQGTQYF.

This sequence joins TRBV21-1 and TRBJ1-6. TRBV21-1 is a known pseudogene. This CDR3 region has 18 residues. The CDR3 region has the DNA TGTGCCAGCAGCAAAGCCGAGGGATCCATGCCCTATAATTCACCCCTCCACTTT. Protein product: CASSKAEGSMPYNSPLHF.

J is TRBJ2-2 and V is TRBV6-5; a weak D match, TRBD1 (6 bases). The CDR3 covers 15 residues. Trimming cost V 6 bases and J 7 bases, with 18 bases left between them. The germline CDR1 and CDR2 sequences are MNHEY and SVGAGI. The CDR3 DNA sequence: TGTGCCAGCAGAGATCGGAACAGGGCGGACGGGGAGCTGTTTTTT. It yields the protein CASRDRNRADGELFF.

The gene calls are TRBV15 and TRBJ1-2; D is undetermined. Between the trimmed V and J ends, which lost 0 bases and 4 bases, there was a span of 6 bases. Germline assignment: CDR1 LNHNV and CDR2 YYDKDF (reference sequence). This CDR3 has 13 residues. The CDR3 spells CATSRDTVYGYTF. As DNA, the CDR3 is TGTGCCACCAGCAGAGATACAGTCTATGGCTACACCTTC.

This clone was observed a single time. V gene TRBV5-6 combines with J gene TRBJ1-2, with TRBD1 identical over 7 bases. The junction had 8 bases not matched to a gene; V was cut back by 4 bases and J by 5 bases. Germline CDR1 reads SGHDT; CDR2 reads YYEEEE. The CDR3 has 14 amino acids. The CDR3, as DNA: TGTGCCAGCAGCGGCTACAGGGGCAAATATGGCTACACCTTC. Its translation: CASSGYRGKYGYTF. Using reference TRBV5-6 and TRBJ1-2 for the parts outside the CDR3, the full variable domain is DAGVTQSPTHLIKTRGQQVTLRCSPKSGHDTVSWYQQALGQGPQFIFQYYEEEERQRGNFPDRFSGHQFPNYSSELNVNALLLGDSALYLCASSGYRGKYGYTFGSGTRLTVV.

The chain links TRBV9 to TRBJ2-1; no clear D gene. Germline-derived CDR1 and CDR2 are SGDLS and YYNGEE. V shed 0 bases and J shed 8 bases, with 12 bases lying between them. This CDR3 is 14 amino acids long. In nucleotides, the CDR3 is TGTGCCAGCAGCGTAGGGCCCTTTTCACATGAGCAGTTCTTC. Protein product: CASSVGPFSHEQFF.

The genes are TRBV18 and TRBJ1-2; 10 nucleotides agree with TRBD1. The germline gives CDR1 KGHSH, CDR2 LQKENI. CDR3 length: 18 amino acids. V gave up 2 bases and J gave up 1 base; unmatched junction bases: 10. CDR3 nucleotide sequence: TGTGCCAGCTCACCATGGGGGACAGGGGCCGCCGGTAACTATGGCTACACCTTC. It yields the protein CASSPWGTGAAGNYGYTF.

The chain uses TRBV4-3 and TRBJ1-3, with TRBD1 as a possible D gene (5 bases). Germline loops: CDR1 LGHNA, CDR2 YSLEER. The CDR3 loop spans 15 amino acids. Deletions cut 1 base from V and 4 bases from J, with 11 bases between. The CDR3 loop is CASSQAGAAGNTIYF. CDR3 bases: TGCGCCAGCAGCCAAGCTGGGGCAGCGGGAAACACCATATATTTT.

The V call is TRBV9, the J call TRBJ2-3, with a tentative D call TRBD2 (6 bases). Trimming shortened V by 2 bases and J by 4 bases, and 20 bases separated the two germline ends. Germline lookup yields CDR1 SGDLS and CDR2 YYNGEE. The length of the CDR3 is 17 residues. CDR3 nucleotides: TGTGCCAGCAGCGTGTTCCAAACTAGCAGATATCCAGATACGCAGTATTTT. Translated, it gives CASSVFQTSRYPDTQYF.

This sequence joins TRBV5-1 and TRBJ2-3; 12 bases agree with TRBD2. The CDR3 spans 15 residues. CDR1 and CDR2 (germline): SGHRS, YFSETQ. V lost 7 bases, J lost 2 bases, and 5 bases stayed unmatched. The CDR3 region is CASLRTSGVTDTQYF. CDR3 nucleotides: TGCGCCAGCCTTCGGACTAGCGGGGTCACAGATACGCAGTATTTT. The variable domain in full, completed from reference TRBV5-1 and TRBJ2-3, reads KAGVTQTPRYLIKTRGQQVTLSCSPISGHRSVSWYQQTPGQGLQFLFEYFSETQRNKGNFPGRFSGRQFSNSRSEMNVSTLELGDSALYLCASLRTSGVTDTQYFGPGTRLTVL.

A single count supports this clone. The chain joins TRBV7-2 to TRBJ1-2; 7 bases map to TRBD1. The germline V gene has CDR1 SGHTA and CDR2 FQGNSA. V was clipped by 1 base and J by 4 bases; unmatched bases: 6. The CDR3 is 15 residues long. CDR3 in DNA: TGTGCCAGCAGCTTAGAGCCCAGGGGGGTCTATGGCTACACCTTC. Amino acid sequence: CASSLEPRGVYGYTF.

CDR3 sequence: CASGPDRRSGNTIYF. CDR3 coding DNA: TGTGCCAGCGGGCCAGACAGACGCTCTGGAAACACCATATATTTT. The chain couples TRBV28 to TRBJ1-3; possible D gene TRBD1, 5 bases. V was trimmed by 8 bases and J by 0 bases, leaving 14 bases between them. Germline V gene data show CDR1 as MDHEN and CDR2 as SYDVKM. The CDR3 consists of 15 residues.

This clone has only a few counts. The chain links TRBV5-1 to TRBJ2-3; 9 nucleotides agree with TRBD2. CDR3 size: 14 residues. V lost 3 bases and J lost 5; bases outside the gene matches: 4. Germline-derived CDR1 and CDR2 are SGHRS and YFSETQ. CDR3 protein: CASSWGLAKDTQYF. The CDR3 DNA follows: TGCGCCAGCAGCTGGGGACTAGCAAAAGATACGCAGTATTTT.

This clone was detected a few times. V usage is TRBV2 and J usage is TRBJ2-7, with TRBD1 matching over 7 bases. The CDR3 covers 15 residues. The J segment lost 0 bases and the V segment lost 4 bases, leaving 6 bases of the junction unmatched. Looked up from germline, CDR1 is SNHLY and CDR2 is FYNNEI. The CDR3 DNA is TGTGCCAGCAGTGTCGGCAGGGGGAGCTCCTACGAGCAGTACGTC. Amino acids: CASSVGRGSSYEQYV.

The chain carries TRBV19 and TRBJ1-3; 7 positions agree with TRBD1. CDR1 is LNHDA, CDR2 SQIVND, per germline (reference sequence). V dropped 5 bases and J dropped 0; count of bases not matched to a gene: 4. The CDR3 consists of 15 residues. DNA of the CDR3: TGTGCCAGTAGTTCACAGGGGAACTCTGGAAACACCATATATTTT. This gives the protein CASSSQGNSGNTIYF.

The V call is TRBV7-2, the J call TRBJ2-7; D remains unclear. CDR3 length: 15 residues. The V and J ends lost 0 bases and 2 bases respectively, with 11 bases between them. From germline, CDR1 is SGHTA and CDR2 FQGNSA. Here the CDR3 reads CASSLAPSPTYEQYV. CDR3 DNA: TGTGCCAGCAGCTTAGCCCCCTCTCCTACCTACGAGCAGTACGTC.

The chain couples TRBV2 to TRBJ1-1, with a possible D match to TRBD1 (6 bases). Looked up from germline, CDR1 is SNHLY and CDR2 is FYNNEI. The V end lost 5 bases, the J end lost 3 bases, and 13 bases lay between the germline ends. This CDR3 is built from 14 residues. The chain's CDR3 is CASSFVSGDTEAFF. The DNA for the CDR3 is TGTGCCAGCAGTTTCGTATCAGGGGACACTGAAGCTTTCTTT.

The chain uses TRBV5-5 and TRBJ1-2, with 8 bases that match TRBD1. In germline, CDR1 is SGHKS, CDR2 YYEKEE (reference sequence). The V gene end was trimmed by 3 bases and the J gene end by 5 bases; junction bases not matched to a gene: 3. The CDR3 is made up of 13 amino acids. As DNA, the CDR3 is TGTGCCAGCAGCTCGGACAGGGATTATGGCTACACCTTC. Translated: CASSSDRDYGYTF. The full variable domain, its missing parts supplied by reference TRBV5-5 and TRBJ1-2, is DAGVTQSPTHLIKTRGQQVTLRCSPISGHKSVSWYQQVLGQGPQFIFQYYEKEERGRGNFPDRFSARQFPNYSSELNVNALLLGDSALYLCASSSDRDYGYTFGSGTRLTVV.

This chain uses TRBV4-3 with TRBJ1-2; 12 nucleotides agree with TRBD1. CDR1 is LGHNA, CDR2 YSLEER, per germline. V dropped 0 bases and J dropped 8; count of bases not matched to a gene: 7. This CDR3 has 16 residues. This CDR3 is CASSQEQGQGARGYTF. CDR3 DNA sequence: TGCGCCAGCAGCCAAGAACAGGGACAGGGGGCGCGAGGCTACACCTTC.

The genes are TRBV19 and TRBJ1-5; TRBD1 might be the D (6 bases). The CDR3 is made up of 14 amino acids. The V and J ends lost 7 bases and 0 bases respectively, with 10 bases between them. The germline V gene has CDR1 LNHDA and CDR2 SQIVND (reference sequence). CDR3 nucleotide sequence: TGTGCCAGTAACTACAGGGCTAGCAATCAGCCCCAGCATTTT. This translates into CASNYRASNQPQHF.